The entry below describes one T cell receptor (beta chain). Its cognate antigen is unknown. The data derive from a study of shared clonotypes between healthy human individuals. Germline CDR1 and CDR2: SGDLS and YYNGEE. Trimming cost V 1 base and J 10 bases, with 12 bases left between them. The CDR3 extends over 14 amino acids. General study points: Generation probabilities of non-shared clonotypes were lower (relative to those shared by all four donors). The sharing of about 5% of naive CD4 clonotypes was seen across a handful of donors.

Original data processing: From ImmunoSEQ came sequences covering only the junction and carrying no quality scores, so filtering differed. Repertoires were generated with immunoSEQ multiplex PCR, while TCRdb's copy carries only in-frame clones and drops some. The V and J calls and clone size come from that table; D and trimming were worked out from the DNA. The sample yields a few million clones, almost 96% seen once. The source is a man younger than 35 in good health. The sequencing sample was made of naive CD4+ T cells sorted from blood. Indicated subset: CD45RA+ positively selected. The chain carries TRBV9 and TRBJ1-6; D remains ambiguous. The CDR3 sequence is CASSVTPLGSPLHF. The DNA for the CDR3 is TGTGCCAGCAGCGTAACCCCTTTAGGATCACCCCTCCACTTT.